This TCR beta chain was captured in a study of cytotoxic CD8 clonotypes in ibrutinib-treated CLL. Here immunoSEQ multiplex PCR was the method, and the copy in TCRdb shows in-frame clones only, minus some. Altogether about 76,000 clones are present, more than 70% being singletons, with the ten largest covering about 5.8%. The V gene's germline CDR1 is MNHEY and CDR2 SVGAGI. The V and J ends lost 6 bases and 5 bases respectively, with 11 bases between them. The CDR3 extends over 13 amino acids. The material was PBMCs, obtained before ibrutinib treatment. The rearrangement links TRBV6-5 to TRBJ2-1; the D gene is possibly TRBD2 (6 bases). The receptor's source is a human donor with chronic lymphocytic leukemia. The CDR3 protein is CASSWDFDNEQFF. The DNA of the CDR3 is TGTGCCAGCAGCTGGGACTTTGACAATGAGCAGTTCTTC.